These 2 T cell receptor beta chains were all obtained from the same sample, sequenced in a study of blood T cell repertoires in COVID-19. Clones were read by immunoSEQ multiplex PCR, and TCRdb kept only the in-frame ones, dropping some. The profile shows roughly 20,000 clones, about 85% of them singletons. Sequencing was carried out using peripheral blood. All receptors come from a human donor in a cohort sampled during active COVID-19.

The J gene is TRBJ1-5, the V gene TRBV15; TRBD1 matches at 7 bases. Germline V CDR1 and CDR2: LNHNV, YYDKDF (reference sequence). There are 15 residues in the CDR3. V lost 0 bases to trimming and J lost 6 bases; unmatched junction nucleotides: 5. The CDR3 nucleotides are TGTGCCACCAGCAGAGATAAGGGGGCGGGTCAGCCCCAGCATTTT. Translation: CATSRDKGAGQPQHF.

The gene calls are TRBV9 and TRBJ2-3, with D perhaps TRBD2 (6 bases). V was shortened by 6 bases and J by 3 bases, with 14 bases between the two germline ends. This CDR3 region has 14 residues. CDR1 and CDR2 from the germline V gene are SGDLS and YYNGEE. Here the CDR3 reads CASTPMGGTDTQYF. DNA for the CDR3: TGTGCCAGCACCCCCATGGGGGGAACAGATACGCAGTATTTT.